Given below is one T cell receptor (beta chain) in context. Its antigen is unidentified. V was cut by 2 bases and J by 5 bases, with 12 bases left in between. Germline CDR1 MNHEY, CDR2 SMNVEV (reference sequence). The CDR3 has 14 amino acids. The data were obtained in a study of T cell responses to AZD1222 COVID-19 vaccine. The study, taken as a whole, reports: Donors were chiefly white British, with a greater number of females, and clonal diversity was perhaps underestimated.

Sequencing was performed with immunoSEQ multiplex PCR; in TCRdb, only in-frame clones are kept and a portion is missing. This sample carries some 130,000 clones, approximately 90% of them seen once, and the ten largest clones take 1.9%. This chain connects TRBV27 to TRBJ1-1; unclear D gene. The clonotype was recovered from an adult in good health. The source was peripheral blood, collected on day 0 of AZD1222 vaccination. The CDR3 sequence: CASSLRAVGTEAFF. Written as DNA, the CDR3 is TGTGCCAGCAGTTTACGGGCCGTTGGGACTGAAGCTTTCTTT.